This T cell receptor (beta chain) was identified during a study of blood T cell repertoires in COVID-19 (dated by TCRdb to 2018 to 2021). Study-level background: Samples from collaborators originated in the United States, Italy and Spain and spanned both the acute and convalescent phases of COVID-19. Subjects who had been exposed to COVID-19, were actively infected with it, or had recovered from it provided the deeply sampled blood TCRbeta repertoires that made up the dataset. Nearly every sample came with metadata listing a de-identified subject ID, COVID-19 status, age in years and sex. The material from the prospective study consisted of cDNA or gDNA derived from T cells, B-cell-depleted T cells, or PBMCs. Samples were obtained from the ongoing ImmuneRACE study (first 160 participants) and from roughly 1,300 subjects provided by 6 global collaborators. Where available, HLA class I and class II types were taken from metadata supplied by the sample provider and were not determined by assay-based typing. The repertoires were made available in a free public database intended to serve as a resource for research on the immune response to SARS-CoV-2. Study-level results and caveats: Clinical and demographic metadata were provided uncurated, with the amount varying by source and participant.

As regards this clone: Its cognate antigen has yet to be identified. No base-level quality is on record; no much larger clone is a single base apart.

Participants in the prospective study were aged roughly 18 to 90 years, lived in 20 to 25 United States geographic areas, and enrolled through a virtual design. To assign participants to cohorts, the prospective study relied on clinical history that participants themselves reported in a screening survey and a study questionnaire. Recovered participants in ImmuneRACE Cohort 3 were defined as having two consecutive negative NP/OP PCR tests, clearance from a healthcare professional, or resolution of symptoms. Each participant in the prospective study had whole blood, serum and a nasopharyngeal or oropharyngeal swab collected by mobile phlebotomists. Participants in the prospective study had the option to provide additional blood draws and questionnaires over an approximately 2-month period. Prospective study blood samples were shipped either frozen or at room temperature before DNA extraction. CDR1 is given as SGHNT and CDR2 as YYREEE, both from the germline V gene (reference sequence). The junction shows trimming of 1 base on V and 6 bases on J, plus 11 bases between the germline ends. The CDR3 runs 13 amino acids, cysteine and phenylalanine included. CDR3 DNA only is kept here, 39 bases in frame from base 1.

TCRbeta CDR3 regions were amplified from genomic DNA using the immunoSEQ Assay, a bias-controlled multiplex PCR. The paper's data handling went like this. The number of nucleated cells in each sample was estimated from the amplification of reference gene primers within the assay. To quantify the absolute abundance of each unique TCRbeta CDR3 rearrangement, sequence reads were collapsed and filtered. Productive Simpson clonality was computed per sample as the square root of Simpson's diversity index over productive rearrangements. TCRdb stores this immuneACCESS table with in-frame sequences only. Part of the clones is absent; in the studies checked, under half of the shortfall reflects unresolved V genes, and no reason is known for the rest. V, J and clone size are taken as reported in that table, and D and trimming were inferred from the DNA itself. The sample table lists a few hundred thousand clones, more than 65% of them with a count of one. Of the sample, around 3.6% is held by the ten largest clones.

The rearranged segments are TRBV5-4 and TRBJ2-7; no confident D gene assignment can be made. The receptor's source is a man aged 45-65 years who had recovered from COVID-19. Sequencing was done on a sample of PBMCs or T cells enriched from blood (not recorded which). Read as DNA, the sequence is TGTGCCAGCAGCTTGAGCTCGTTCCCCGAGCAGTACTTC. Its product reads: CASSLSSFPEQYF.